These 14 T cell receptor beta chains were sequenced from one sample in a study of shared clonotypes between healthy human individuals. TCRdb's table, derived via immunoSEQ multiplex PCR, lists solely in-frame clones and lacks some. In the table there are some 500,000 clones, about 96% of which are singletons. The sample was naive CD4+ T cells sorted from blood. As for subset: CD45RA+ positively selected. Source of these receptors: a woman aged 25 to 39 in good health.

The rearrangement uses TRBV10-2 and TRBJ1-1, with 9 bases aligning to TRBD1. The J segment lost 5 bases and the V segment lost 7 bases, leaving 5 bases of the junction unmatched. The CDR3 is made up of 13 amino acids. Germline-derived CDR1 and CDR2 are WSHSY and SAAADI. The chain's CDR3 is CASNTGGGTEAFF. The DNA of the CDR3 is TGCGCCAGCAACACAGGGGGCGGGACTGAAGCTTTCTTT.

The J gene is TRBJ2-2, the V gene TRBV7-9, with 7 bases aligning to TRBD1. In germline, CDR1 is SEHNR, CDR2 FQNEAQ (reference sequence). This CDR3 is 15 amino acids long. J was trimmed by 8 bases and V by 5 bases; bases with no gene match: 11. The CDR3 region has the DNA TGTGCCAGCAGCGCCTTGGGACAGCCCGTGGGGGAGCTGTTTTTT. Translated: CASSALGQPVGELFF.

This clone was seen once. The chain has TRBV7-2 and TRBJ1-3; D possibly corresponds to TRBD1 (5 bases). The CDR3 spans 15 residues. Trimming removed 3 bases from V and 4 bases from J, with 13 bases in between. CDR1 and CDR2 (germline): SGHTA, FQGNSA. The CDR3 DNA is TGTGCCAGCAGCTTCCGACAGAGAGGGGGAAACACCATATATTTT. Translating gives CASSFRQRGGNTIYF.

A single count supports this clone. DNA of the CDR3: TGTGCCAGCAGAGCTAGCGGGAGGACCTACGAGCAGTACTTC. It yields the protein CASRASGRTYEQYF. This chain connects TRBV28 to TRBJ2-7, with 11 bases matching TRBD2. With V trimmed by 6 bases and J by 2 bases, 3 bases remained unmatched. The V gene's germline CDR1 is MDHEN and CDR2 SYDVKM. The CDR3 consists of 14 residues.

The chain is built from TRBV9 and TRBJ2-1, with 9 positions matching TRBD2. The CDR3 runs to 15 residues. J gave up 5 bases and V 1 base, and 4 bases lay outside the gene matches. Germline loops: CDR1 SGDLS, CDR2 YYNGEE. The CDR3 DNA sequence: TGTGCCAGCAGCGTAACTAGCGGGCCAAACAATGAGCAGTTCTTC. This encodes CASSVTSGPNNEQFF.

This clone was observed a single time. The V call is TRBV5-1, the J call TRBJ2-1; no firm D call. CDR1 and CDR2 from the germline V gene are SGHRS and YFSETQ. This CDR3 comprises 14 residues. V dropped 0 bases and J dropped 3 bases, with 7 bases sitting between them. Written as DNA, the CDR3 is TGCGCCAGCAGCTTGGTCGGCGACTACAATGAGCAGTTCTTC. Its translation is CASSLVGDYNEQFF.

This rearrangement joins TRBV2 to TRBJ2-3, with 9 bases lining up with TRBD2. J was trimmed by 4 bases and V by 4 bases; bases with no gene match: 3. CDR3 size: 14 residues. The germline CDR1 and CDR2 sequences are SNHLY and FYNNEI. This CDR3 is CASSAPSGADTQYF. Written as DNA, the CDR3 is TGTGCCAGCAGTGCCCCTAGCGGGGCAGATACGCAGTATTTT. The full variable domain, in which reference TRBV2 and TRBJ2-3 provide the parts outside the CDR3, is EPEVTQTPSHQVTQMGQEVILRCVPISNHLYFYWYRQILGQKVEFLVSFYNNEISEKSEIFDDQFSVERPDGSNFTLKIRSTKLEDSAMYFCASSAPSGADTQYFGPGTRLTVL.

V gene TRBV7-3 combines with J gene TRBJ2-1; D remains ambiguous. The CDR3 sequence is 12 residues long. The germline V gene has CDR1 SGHTA and CDR2 FQGTGA. With 3 bases removed from V and 6 bases from J, the gap between germline ends came to 6 bases. The DNA of the CDR3 is TGTGCCAGCAGCTTTGGAGTCAATGAGCAGTTCTTC. Residues: CASSFGVNEQFF.

This clone was found once. CDR3 residues: CASSRAGAWGNEQFF. The CDR3 DNA sequence: TGTGCCAGCAGCCGAGCGGGAGCCTGGGGGAATGAGCAGTTCTTC. This chain joins TRBV6-6 and TRBJ2-1, with 8 bases aligning to TRBD2. Trimming at V came to 6 bases and at J to 7 bases, leaving 11 bases not matched to a gene. The CDR3 is made up of 15 amino acids. Germline V CDR1 and CDR2: MNHNY, SVGAGI (reference sequence).

This chain links TRBV10-3 with TRBJ1-2; D is perhaps TRBD1 (6 bases). V lost 4 bases, J lost 0 bases, and 9 bases lay in between. CDR1 ENHRY and CDR2 SYGVKD come from the germline V gene. This CDR3 has 14 amino acids. In nucleotides, the CDR3 is TGTGCCATCAGTGGGACAGAGACTAACTATGGCTACACCTTC. Its translation: CAISGTETNYGYTF.

Worth noting for this clone: Its ends do not fully match the called genes, so a read error is possible. The chain couples TRBV5-3 to TRBJ2-5; D not resolved. TRBV5-3 is filed as an ORF, its function uncertain. The CDR3 consists of 13 residues. The CDR3 protein is CASSLEWRETQYF. CDR3 DNA: TGTGCCAGCAGCTTGGAATGGCGGGAGACCCAGTACTTC.

This chain joins TRBV28 and TRBJ1-2; the D is unclear. Deletions cut 2 bases from V and 8 bases from J, with 12 bases between. From germline, CDR1 is MDHEN and CDR2 SYDVKM. The CDR3 runs 13 residues. The CDR3 sequence is CASSLTEMVGYTF. The CDR3 region has the DNA TGTGCCAGCAGTTTAACAGAGATGGTCGGCTACACCTTC.

The chain links TRBV5-6 to TRBJ2-7; D uncertain. Trimming pared 2 bases from V and 2 bases from J, leaving 5 bases between. The CDR3 is 12 amino acids. CDR1 SGHDT and CDR2 YYEEEE come from the germline V gene. This CDR3 reads CASSFQAYEQYF. In DNA form, the CDR3 reads TGTGCCAGCAGCTTCCAAGCCTACGAGCAGTACTTC.

The rearrangement uses TRBV11-2 and TRBJ2-1; 11 nucleotides agree with TRBD2. V shed 4 bases and J 7 bases; nucleotides not matched to a gene: 9. The germline V gene has CDR1 SGHAT and CDR2 FQNNGV. The CDR3 runs 16 residues. CDR3 residues: CASSSTLAGGGNEQFF. CDR3 DNA: TGTGCCAGCAGCTCGACTCTAGCGGGAGGAGGGAATGAGCAGTTCTTC.